The 5 T cell receptor beta chains listed next were all sequenced from one sample in a study of blood T cells in healthy people across ages (dated by TCRdb to the mid-2010s). Libraries were prepared through 5' RACE. The sample was run on an Illumina HiSeq 2500. A second PCR of roughly 6 to 11 cycles was run with a J-beta primer mix and a sample-barcoded 5' primer. TCRdb reprocessed the public reads (quality trimming at Q25 with fastp, clone calling with MiXCR) and kept in-frame beta chains. All rows with the same CDR3 protein become a single entry with the most common DNA and genes. This sample comprises about a million distinct CDR3 sequences, around two fifths of them detected only once. The ten most abundant clones make up about 12% of the sample. The source material was blood. All receptors come from a man between 18 and 35 years old in good health.

V usage is TRBV4-3 and J usage is TRBJ1-4; D gene uncertain. V lost 1 base and J 8 bases, leaving 8 bases between the germline ends. The CDR3 totals 13 residues. Looked up from germline, CDR1 is LGHNA and CDR2 is YSLEER. Written as DNA, the CDR3 is TGCGCCAGCAGCCAAGGCTTTAGGGAAAAACTGTTTTTT. Amino acid sequence: CASSQGFREKLFF.

This clonotype appeared a few times. CDR3 in amino acids: CASRNTGTDTQYF. DNA of the CDR3: TGTGCCAGCAGGAATACAGGTACAGATACGCAGTATTTT. The rearrangement joins TRBV12-3 or TRBV12-4 to TRBJ2-3; D is perhaps TRBD1 (5 bases). Trimming stripped 6 bases from V and 3 bases from J, with 10 bases between. The CDR3 is 13 amino acids.

This clonotype came up a few times. V usage is TRBV27 and J usage is TRBJ1-4; 10 bases match TRBD1. The J segment lost 7 bases and the V segment lost 5 bases, leaving 7 bases of the junction unmatched. This CDR3 spans 15 amino acids. Germline CDR1 and CDR2: MNHEY and SMNVEV (reference sequence). DNA of the CDR3: TGTGCCAGCAGTCCCCGGACAGGGGGAGGTGAAAAACTGTTTTTT. It yields the protein CASSPRTGGGEKLFF.

The V call is TRBV27, the J call TRBJ1-2, with D tentatively TRBD1 (6 bases). CDR1 is MNHEY, CDR2 SMNVEV, per germline (reference sequence). The CDR3 contains 17 residues. The V and J ends lost 5 bases and 1 base respectively, with 20 bases between them. The chain's CDR3 is CASSPLIDRLNNYGYTF. CDR3 in DNA: TGTGCCAGCAGTCCGCTCATAGACAGGCTTAATAACTATGGCTACACCTTC.

The chain uses TRBV4-2 and TRBJ1-1; D not resolved. Trimming left V 4 bases short and J 10 bases short, with 16 bases between. This CDR3 has 13 amino acids. Germline V gene data show CDR1 as LGHNA and CDR2 as YNFKEQ. The DNA of the CDR3 is TGTGCCAGCAGCCCCCATCGGGGATCGGTAGCTTTCTTT. It encodes CASSPHRGSVAFF.